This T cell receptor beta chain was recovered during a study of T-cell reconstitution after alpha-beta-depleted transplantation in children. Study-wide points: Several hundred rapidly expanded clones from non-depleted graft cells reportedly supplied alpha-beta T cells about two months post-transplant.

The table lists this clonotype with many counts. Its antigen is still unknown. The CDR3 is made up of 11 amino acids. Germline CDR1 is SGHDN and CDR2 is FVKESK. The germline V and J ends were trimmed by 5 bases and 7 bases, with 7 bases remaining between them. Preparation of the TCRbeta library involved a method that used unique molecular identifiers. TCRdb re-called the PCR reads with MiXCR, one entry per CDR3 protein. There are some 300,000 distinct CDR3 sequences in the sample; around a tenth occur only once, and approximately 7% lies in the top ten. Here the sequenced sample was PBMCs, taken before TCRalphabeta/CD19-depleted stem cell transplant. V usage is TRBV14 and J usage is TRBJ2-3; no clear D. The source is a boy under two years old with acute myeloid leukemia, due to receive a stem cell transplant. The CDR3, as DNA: TGTGCCAGCAGCACGTCGTATACGCAGTATTTT. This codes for CASSTSYTQYF.